Following are 32 T cell receptor beta chains from one sample sequenced in a study of CXCR3-negative and CXCR3-positive naive CD8 T cells. The libraries of TRB cDNA were constructed through 5' RACE using UMI labels. Reanalyzing the 5' RACE reads, TCRdb keeps one entry per CDR3 protein, without DNA. This listing includes about 43,000 distinct CDR3 sequences. The sequencing sample was made of memory CD8+ T cells from blood. The receptor source for this set is a human donor in good health. Some clones in this sample may be carry-over from other donors' samples.

The chain combines TRBV29-1 with TRBJ1-2; the D call of TRBD1 rests on TCRdb alone, since no DNA is present to check it. Germline CDR1 SQVTM, CDR2 ANQGSEA. This CDR3 spans 11 amino acids. This CDR3 is CSVAQGNGYTF.

V gene TRBV3-1 combines with J gene TRBJ2-7; the TCRdb call, TRBD1, lacks DNA for checking. The CDR3 spans 15 residues. Germline CDR1 LGHDT, CDR2 YNNKEL (reference sequence). CDR3 residues: CASSQRTGVRYEQYF.

The rearrangement joins TRBV5-5 to TRBJ2-7; the D call from TCRdb, TRBD1, cannot be confirmed without DNA. This CDR3 has 14 amino acids. Germline V gives CDR1 SGHKS, CDR2 YYEKEE (reference sequence). This chain's CDR3 is CASSLAWTRAEQYF.

This chain connects TRBV12-3 or TRBV12-4 to TRBJ2-7; TCRdb's D call, TRBD2, is unchecked because there is no DNA. The CDR3 length is 14 residues. The chain's CDR3 is CASSFGRFTYEQYF.

V usage is TRBV7-9 and J usage is TRBJ2-7; lacking DNA, the TRBD1 call made by TCRdb goes unchecked. The germline V gene encodes CDR1 SEHNR and CDR2 FQNEAQ (reference sequence). This CDR3 has 13 amino acids. The CDR3 region is CASSASTERRQYF.

The CDR3 here is CSAPGTASYNEQFF. The rearrangement links TRBV20-1 to TRBJ2-1; TCRdb names TRBD1, which stays unverified in the absence of DNA. This CDR3 has 14 amino acids. Germline V gene sequence: CDR1 DFQATT, CDR2 SNEGSKA (reference sequence).

The CDR3 loop reads CASSFIRGAEAFF. The chain employs TRBV5-1 and TRBJ1-1; TCRdb outputs TRBD1, but without DNA this stays unchecked. The germline gives CDR1 SGHRS, CDR2 YFSETQ. This CDR3 is 13 amino acids long.

The chain employs TRBV2 and TRBJ2-1. Germline CDR1 is SNHLY and CDR2 is FYNNEI. CDR3 size: 15 residues. CDR3 region: CASSESQELYNEQFF.

This chain joins TRBV7-8 and TRBJ2-5. The CDR3 length is 15 residues. Germline V gives CDR1 SGHVS, CDR2 FQNEAQ. Here the CDR3 reads CASSFNIAQQETQYF.

The chain couples TRBV7-9 to TRBJ2-7. The CDR3 sequence is 12 residues long. Germline V CDR1 and CDR2: SEHNR, FQNEAQ (reference sequence). CDR3 sequence reads: CASSYQTYEQYF. Supplemented by reference TRBV7-9 and TRBJ2-7, the full variable domain reads DTGVSQNPRHKITKRGQNVTFRCDPISEHNRLYWYRQTLGQGPEFLTYFQNEAQLEKSRLLSDRFSAERPKGSFSTLEIQRTEQGDSAMYLCASSYQTYEQYFGPGTRLTVT.

This chain uses TRBV19 with TRBJ2-2; the D call from TCRdb, TRBD1, cannot be confirmed without DNA. The CDR3 consists of 14 residues. Germline V gene lookup returns CDR1 LNHDA and CDR2 SQIVND (reference sequence). CDR3 sequence reads: CASSITGHAGELFF.

This CDR3 reads CASSRTTGDTEAFF. The chain carries TRBV5-5 and TRBJ1-1; TCRdb's assignment of TRBD1 cannot be checked, as there is no DNA. Germline-derived CDR1 and CDR2 are SGHKS and YYEKEE (reference sequence). This CDR3 has 14 residues. Based on the CDR3 plus reference TRBV5-5 and TRBJ1-1, the full variable domain is DAGVTQSPTHLIKTRGQQVTLRCSPISGHKSVSWYQQVLGQGPQFIFQYYEKEERGRGNFPDRFSARQFPNYSSELNVNALLLGDSALYLCASSRTTGDTEAFFGQGTRLTVV.

The chain is built from TRBV20-1 and TRBJ1-1; TCRdb returns TRBD1, unconfirmable since there is no DNA. Germline CDR1 reads DFQATT; CDR2 reads SNEGSKA (reference sequence). This CDR3 is built from 15 residues. The chain's CDR3 is CSARGGVTGDTEAFF.

V usage is TRBV5-6 and J usage is TRBJ2-7; TCRdb selects TRBD1, and the lack of DNA leaves this call unchecked. Germline assignment: CDR1 SGHDT and CDR2 YYEEEE. The CDR3 is 14 amino acids. This chain's CDR3 is CASSWWTASYEQYF. The complete variable domain, with remaining parts taken from reference TRBV5-6 and TRBJ2-7, reads DAGVTQSPTHLIKTRGQQVTLRCSPKSGHDTVSWYQQALGQGPQFIFQYYEEEERQRGNFPDRFSGHQFPNYSSELNVNALLLGDSALYLCASSWWTASYEQYFGPGTRLTVT.

The V gene is TRBV12-3 or TRBV12-4, the J gene TRBJ2-3; absent DNA, TCRdb's TRBD2 call cannot be checked. The CDR3 is 13 amino acids. This chain's CDR3 is CASSFREVSTQYF.

The chain couples TRBV29-1 to TRBJ2-7. The CDR3 covers 12 residues. CDR1 is SQVTM and CDR2 is ANQGSEA in the germline V gene. The chain's CDR3 is CSVDDGYYEQYF.

This chain uses TRBV7-2 with TRBJ1-3. The V gene's germline CDR1 is SGHTA and CDR2 FQGNSA. This CDR3 contains 13 residues. CDR3 protein: CASSPLSGNTIYF.

The chain combines TRBV6-2 or TRBV6-3 with TRBJ2-2; the D call of TRBD2 rests on TCRdb alone, since no DNA is present to check it. Germline V CDR1 and CDR2: MNHEY, SVGEGT. The CDR3 is made up of 18 amino acids. The chain's CDR3 is CASSYSTSGGADTGELFF.

This rearrangement joins TRBV29-1 to TRBJ2-7; TCRdb gives TRBD2 as the D gene, but with no DNA this cannot be confirmed. CDR3 length equals 13 residues. Germline V gene sequence: CDR1 SQVTM, CDR2 ANQGSEA. The CDR3 reads CSVEVPIANEQYF.

The genes are TRBV7-3 and TRBJ1-1; with no DNA, the TCRdb D assignment of TRBD1 cannot be verified. Per germline, CDR1 SGHTA and CDR2 FQGTGA. The CDR3 is 14 amino acids. The CDR3 protein is CASSLGIGTTEAFF.

The CDR3 loop is CASSDSSDISTEAFF. V usage is TRBV6-4 and J usage is TRBJ1-1. The germline V gene has CDR1 MRHNA and CDR2 SNTAGT. This CDR3 comprises 15 residues.

The chain combines TRBV4-3 with TRBJ1-1. Per the germline V gene, CDR1 is LGHNA and CDR2 is YSLEER. The CDR3 has 16 amino acids. This CDR3 is CASSPSPGVGNTEAFF.

The CDR3 spells CASSLVASSGPVGELFF. The rearrangement uses TRBV12-3 or TRBV12-4 and TRBJ2-2; the TCRdb D gene call, TRBD2, has no DNA to confirm it. This CDR3 comprises 17 residues.

The chain joins TRBV11-3 to TRBJ1-1; TCRdb picks TRBD1, but there is no DNA to check that call. CDR3 length equals 15 residues. Per the germline V gene, CDR1 is SGHNT and CDR2 is YENEEA. The CDR3 is CASSDRTGVITEAFF. Using reference TRBV11-3 and TRBJ1-1 for the parts outside the CDR3, the full variable domain is EAGVVQSPRYKIIEKKQPVAFWCNPISGHNTLYWYLQNLGQGPELLIRYENEEAVDDSQLPKDRFSAERLKGVDSTLKIQPAELGDSAVYLCASSDRTGVITEAFFGQGTRLTVV.

The rearrangement joins TRBV19 to TRBJ1-1. The CDR3 length is 12 residues. CDR1 is LNHDA, CDR2 SQIVND, per germline (reference sequence). The CDR3 loop is CASSMTAGGAFF.

The chain carries TRBV6-2 or TRBV6-3 and TRBJ1-1. The CDR3 extends over 13 amino acids. Germline CDR1 reads MNHEY; CDR2 reads SVGEGT. CDR3 sequence reads: CASSYEGWTAALF.

The chain combines TRBV7-6 with TRBJ2-3. From germline, CDR1 is SGHVS and CDR2 FNYEAQ. This CDR3 is 15 amino acids long. The CDR3 spells CASTLAGDYTDTQYF.

V and J are TRBV19 and TRBJ1-5; absent DNA, TCRdb's TRBD1 call cannot be checked. The CDR3 extends over 14 amino acids. CDR1 LNHDA and CDR2 SQIVND come from the germline V gene (reference sequence). CDR3 protein: CASSIWGKDQPQHF.

This chain joins TRBV3-1 and TRBJ2-3; TCRdb's D call of TRBD2 is untestable without DNA. The CDR3 is made up of 18 amino acids. Germline V CDR1 and CDR2: LGHDT, YNNKEL (reference sequence). CDR3 amino acids: CASSQEGALAGGTDTQYF.

The rearrangement uses TRBV15 and TRBJ2-7; TCRdb returns TRBD2, unconfirmable since there is no DNA. The CDR3 has 14 amino acids. Per germline, CDR1 LNHNV and CDR2 YYDKDF (reference sequence). CDR3 in amino acids: CATSQAGPPYEQYF.

The rearrangement uses TRBV29-1 and TRBJ2-3; TCRdb selects TRBD2, and the lack of DNA leaves this call unchecked. Germline CDR1 is SQVTM and CDR2 is ANQGSEA. The CDR3 is made up of 16 amino acids. CDR3 in amino acids: CSVNLEWDFAPDTQYF.

The chain combines TRBV7-8 with TRBJ1-1. The germline V gene has CDR1 SGHVS and CDR2 FQNEAQ. There are 13 residues in the CDR3. This CDR3 is CASNSGGNTEAFF.